The 22 T cell receptor beta chains below come from one sample, sequenced in a study of blood T cells in healthy people across ages. Through a sample-barcoded 5' primer and a J-beta primer mix, a second PCR was run for roughly 7 to 11 cycles. TCRdb analysed the 5' RACE reads with MiXCR anew, one entry per CDR3 protein. The sample has some 690,000 distinct CDR3 sequences, about a fifth seen once. The sequencing input was blood. The receptor source for this set is a man aged 65-85 years in good health.

The chain links TRBV28 to TRBJ2-1; D perhaps matches TRBD2 (7 bases). This CDR3 contains 14 residues. The V end was cut by 2 bases, the J end by 8 bases, with 13 bases between. Germline V gene sequence: CDR1 MDHEN, CDR2 SYDVKM. This CDR3 is CASSLVGGADEQFF. CDR3 DNA sequence: TGTGCCAGCAGTTTAGTTGGGGGGGCTGATGAGCAGTTCTTC.

This clonotype came up a few times. V and J are TRBV6-5 and TRBJ2-7, with D perhaps matching TRBD1 (6 bases). In germline, CDR1 is MNHEY, CDR2 SVGAGI. This CDR3 is 15 amino acids long. V gave up 5 bases and J gave up 3 bases, with 17 bases separating them. Here the CDR3 reads CASSPAGTNNYEQYF. CDR3 DNA: TGTGCCAGCAGTCCGGCAGGGACAAATAACTACGAGCAGTACTTC.

There are a few counts of this clonotype. This chain joins TRBV30 and TRBJ1-5, with D maybe TRBD1 (5 bases). The V and J ends lost 1 base and 2 bases respectively, with 6 bases between them. The germline V gene has CDR1 GTSNPN and CDR2 SVGIG (reference sequence). The CDR3 runs 13 residues. Here the CDR3 reads CAWSGGGNQPQHF. The CDR3 DNA is TGTGCCTGGAGTGGGGGGGGCAATCAGCCCCAGCATTTT.

This clonotype was observed a handful of times. This chain links TRBV12-3 or TRBV12-4 with TRBJ1-5; D unclear. V was clipped by 3 bases and J by 7 bases, with 19 bases between them. There are 16 residues in the CDR3. The CDR3, as DNA: TGTGCCAGCAGTTTCCCTGGGCAGTCCCCTGGGCAGCCCCAGCATTTT. Protein product: CASSFPGQSPGQPQHF.

As DNA, the CDR3 is TGTGCCAGCAGTTACGGGACCGACGTTCGGGGCTACACCTTC. It is translated as CASSYGTDVRGYTF. This chain connects TRBV6-5 to TRBJ1-2, with D possibly TRBD1 on 5 matching bases. This CDR3 is 14 amino acids long. V was pared by 2 bases and J by 8 bases, with 15 bases between. The V gene's germline CDR1 is MNHEY and CDR2 SVGAGI.

This clonotype was picked up a small number of times. The chain combines TRBV12-3 or TRBV12-4 with TRBJ2-7; 9 positions match TRBD1. CDR3 size: 13 residues. Unmatched junction bases numbered 2, after V lost 6 bases and J lost 2 bases. The CDR3, as DNA: TGTGCCAGCAGGGGACAGGGTCCCTACGAGCAGTACTTC. This translates into CASRGQGPYEQYF.

This clonotype has just one count. This chain links TRBV4-2 with TRBJ2-3; D gene uncertain. Trimming removed 1 base from V and 1 base from J, with 15 bases in between. The CDR3 covers 17 residues. Germline lookup yields CDR1 LGHNA and CDR2 YNFKEQ. This CDR3 is CASSQGMSGPGTDTQYF. In nucleotides, the CDR3 is TGTGCCAGCAGCCAAGGAATGAGTGGGCCGGGCACAGATACGCAGTATTTT.

As concerns this clonotype: One end of the junction is discordant with germline, which a read error may explain. The gene calls are TRBV11-3 and TRBJ2-1; D uncertain. Germline V CDR1 and CDR2: SGHNT, YENEEA. This CDR3 is built from 14 residues. For the CDR3, the DNA is TGTACCAGCAGCTTAGAAGCCCAATACAATGAGCAGTTCTTC. Translation gives CTSSLEAQYNEQFF.

The genes are TRBV4-2 and TRBJ2-1, with TRBD1 as a possible D gene (6 bases). Germline loops: CDR1 LGHNA, CDR2 YNFKEQ. Trimming stripped 1 base from V and 0 bases from J, with 13 bases between. This CDR3 is built from 17 residues. CDR3 residues: CASSQGVRGSSYNEQFF. Here the CDR3 DNA reads TGTGCCAGCAGCCAAGGCGTAAGGGGGAGCTCCTACAATGAGCAGTTCTTC.

The rearrangement links TRBV7-9 to TRBJ1-1, with TRBD1 as a possible D gene (6 bases). Germline lookup yields CDR1 SEHNR and CDR2 FQNEAQ (reference sequence). Trimming pared 5 bases from V and 2 bases from J, leaving 15 bases between. This CDR3 is 15 amino acids long. CDR3 loop: CASSPREGVNTEAFF. CDR3 DNA: TGTGCCAGCAGCCCGCGGGAGGGGGTAAACACTGAAGCTTTCTTT.

V gene TRBV12-3 or TRBV12-4 combines with J gene TRBJ2-1, with 8 nucleotides matching TRBD2. J gave up 7 bases and V 6 bases, and 8 bases lay outside the gene matches. CDR3 size: 14 residues. The chain's CDR3 is CASRGAGVRNEQFF. The CDR3 region has the DNA TGTGCCAGCAGGGGAGCGGGAGTCCGAAATGAGCAGTTCTTC.

This clonotype showed up many times. This rearrangement joins TRBV25-1 to TRBJ2-3; D is uncertain. This CDR3 is built from 11 residues. Trimming took 2 bases from V and 6 from J, leaving 3 bases between them. The germline CDR1 and CDR2 sequences are MGHDK and SYGVNS. CDR3 sequence: CASSETDTQYF. CDR3 sequence (DNA): TGTGCCAGCAGTGAAACGGATACGCAGTATTTT. Drawing the rest from reference TRBV25-1 and TRBJ2-3, the complete variable domain is EADIYQTPRYLVIGTGKKITLECSQTMGHDKMYWYQQDPGMELHLIHYSYGVNSTEKGDLSSESTVSRIRTEHFPLTLESARPSHTSQYLCASSETDTQYFGPGTRLTVL.

The chain is built from TRBV28 and TRBJ2-5, with D perhaps TRBD1 (5 bases). The end of the DNA aligns better with TRBJ2-7, so the J call may be wrong. Germline-derived CDR1 and CDR2 are MDHEN and SYDVKM. The length of the CDR3 is 14 residues. The CDR3 here is CASSSINAGYEQYF. CDR3 bases: TGTGCCAGCAGTTCCATAAACGCAGGGTACGAGCAGTACTTC.

Notes on this clonotype: At one end the junction does not follow the germline gene, possibly because of a read error. The chain employs TRBV20-1 and TRBJ2-7; D gene ambiguous. Per germline, CDR1 DFQATT and CDR2 SNEGSKA (reference sequence). There are 12 residues in the CDR3. CDR3 amino acids: CSATDTQETQCF. The DNA of the CDR3 is TGCAGTGCTACCGACACGCAAGAGACCCAGTGCTTC.

This clonotype was observed a single time. The CDR3 sequence: CASRTERGYNEQFF. CDR3 DNA sequence: TGTGCCAGCAGGACCGAGCGGGGTTACAATGAGCAGTTCTTC. The chain uses TRBV6-5 and TRBJ2-1; 7 bases agree with TRBD2. Per the germline V gene, CDR1 is MNHEY and CDR2 is SVGAGI. The CDR3 has 14 residues. Germline trimming cut 6 bases from V and 4 bases from J; bases unmatched to any gene: 6.

The CDR3: CASSPPGIEGQETQYF. The CDR3 region has the DNA TGTGCCAGCAGCCCCCCCGGGATAGAGGGGCAAGAGACCCAGTACTTC. The chain employs TRBV7-9 and TRBJ2-5, with D perhaps assigned TRBD1 or TRBD2 (5 bases each). V was pared by 5 bases and J by 2 bases, with 18 bases between. Germline V gives CDR1 SEHNR, CDR2 FQNEAQ (reference sequence). This CDR3 comprises 16 residues.

The table lists this clonotype with a few counts. The chain uses TRBV12-3 or TRBV12-4 and TRBJ1-1; no reliable D call. There are 14 residues in the CDR3. Trimming took 4 bases from V and 6 from J, leaving 15 bases between them. This chain's CDR3 is CASSSLAGGAEAFF. The CDR3 DNA follows: TGTGCCAGCAGTTCTTTGGCAGGCGGGGCTGAAGCTTTCTTT.

This clonotype was found a few times. The chain recombines TRBV14 with TRBJ1-4; unclear D gene. V gave up 3 bases and J gave up 8 bases, with 10 bases separating them. Germline values: CDR1 SGHDN, CDR2 FVKESK. The CDR3 runs to 13 residues. This chain's CDR3 is CASSQLWREKLFF. The CDR3 bases are TGTGCCAGCAGCCAGCTTTGGCGAGAAAAACTGTTTTTT.

This clonotype was counted a few times. Germline and junction disagree at one end, which may indicate a read error. Written as DNA, the CDR3 is TGTGTCAGCTCATCAGACTCAATTGGGGAGCAGTACTTC. It translates to CVSSSDSIGEQYF. The gene calls are TRBV18 and TRBJ2-7; D not resolved. The V gene's germline CDR1 is KGHSH and CDR2 LQKENI. This CDR3 is 13 amino acids long.

This clonotype was recorded a few times. V gene TRBV19 combines with J gene TRBJ1-3; TRBD1 is a possible D gene (5 bases). Germline CDR1 reads LNHDA; CDR2 reads SQIVND (reference sequence). The V gene lost 7 bases and the J gene lost 4 bases, with 14 bases spanning the gap. The CDR3 consists of 14 residues. The CDR3 coding sequence is TGTGCCAGTATGCAGGGAATCCGAGGAAACACCATATATTTT. It specifies CASMQGIRGNTIYF.

The CDR3 nucleotides read TGTGCCAGCAGCCCCAGTTCCCCAGCGGGTTCACCCCTCCACTTT. This codes for CASSPSSPAGSPLHF. The rearrangement uses TRBV12-3 or TRBV12-4 and TRBJ1-6; D is unresolved. V was shortened by 6 bases and J by 9 bases, with 18 bases between the two germline ends. The CDR3 consists of 15 residues.

The table lists this clonotype with a few counts. The rearrangement joins TRBV20-1 to TRBJ2-2, with 10 bases matching TRBD2. Germline V gene lookup returns CDR1 DFQATT and CDR2 SNEGSKA (reference sequence). There are 15 residues in the CDR3. Germline trimming cut 0 bases from V and 3 bases from J; bases unmatched to any gene: 1. CDR3 nucleotide sequence: TGCAGTGCTAGAGATGGACTAGCGGACACCGGGGAGCTGTTTTTT. It is translated as CSARDGLADTGELFF.